This TCR beta chain was retrieved from a study of blood T cell repertoires in COVID-19. Turning to the study itself: Spain, Italy and the United States supplied samples that represented acute and convalescent COVID-19. In each case, the material was cDNA or gDNA derived from T cells, B-cell-depleted T cells, or PBMCs.

Authors' processing steps: Using reference gene primer amplification, nucleated cell counts were estimated. Sequenced by immunoSEQ multiplex PCR; TCRdb stores in-frame clones only, minus some. D and trimming come from the DNA, and the V and J calls and clone size come from that table. In the table there are about 120,000 clones, roughly 82% of which are singletons. V shed 6 bases and J shed 12 bases, with 15 bases lying between them. The CDR3 sequence is 12 residues long. Germline V lookup: CDR1 MGHDK, CDR2 SYGVNS. The sample consisted of peripheral blood. The chain employs TRBV25-1 and TRBJ2-1; D not certain. This TCR came from a human donor in a cohort sampled during active COVID-19. As DNA, the CDR3 is TGTGCCAGCAGCCATGCCGGAAGAGGGCAGTTCTTC. The encoded protein is CASSHAGRGQFF.